This is a list of T cell receptor beta chains from one sample in a study of OX40 agonist ivuxolimab in advanced cancers. The repertoire was sequenced with immunoSEQ multiplex PCR; TCRdb's copy has only in-frame clones and lacks some. The repertoire includes about 77,000 clones, about 85% of them detected once, and around 2.1% sits in the top ten. Material: CD4+ or CD8+ T cells sorted from blood, obtained in a trial of the OX40 agonist ivuxolimab. Receptor source: an adult with an advanced solid tumor such as melanoma, head and neck, liver or kidney cancer. The CDR3 runs from the conserved cysteine through the conserved F or W. Each record gives: J gene, D gene, CDR3 length, V gene, clone size, CDR3 protein, CDR3 DNA. The D gene is left open where the match is weak. Clone size is shown for a subset of rows, as once, few, many or a class of expanded clone.

TRBJ1-5 | - | 14 | TRBV6-6 | - | CASSRTGSGQPQHF | TGTGCCAGCAGTCGAACAGGGTCGGGACAGCCCCAGCATTTT
TRBJ2-1 | - | 11 | TRBV20-1 | - | CSPTYANEQFF | TGCAGTCCCACCTACGCGAATGAGCAGTTCTTC
TRBJ1-5 | - | 16 | TRBV28 | - | CASSLPSHTIPQPQHF | TGTGCCAGCAGTTTACCCTCTCATACGATCCCCCAGCCCCAGCATTTT
TRBJ2-5 | - | 13 | TRBV2 | - | CASRRTGGETQYF | TGTGCCAGCAGGCGGACAGGAGGGGAGACCCAGTACTTC
TRBJ1-5 | - | 16 | TRBV19 | once | CASSRRTGNSNQPQHF | TGTGCCAGTAGTAGACGCACAGGGAATAGCAATCAGCCCCAGCATTTT
TRBJ1-5 | - | 14 | TRBV28 | - | CASRVEGMNQPQHF | TGTGCCAGCCGGGTGGAAGGGATGAATCAGCCCCAGCATTTT
TRBJ2-2 | - | 16 | TRBV5-1 | - | CASSLAVKGALGELFF | TGCGCCAGCAGCTTGGCGGTAAAAGGGGCGTTGGGGGAGCTGTTTTTT
TRBJ1-1 | - | 11 | TRBV20-1 | - | CSARQVTEAFF | TGCAGTGCAAGACAGGTCACTGAAGCTTTCTTT
TRBJ2-6 | - | 13 | TRBV2 | - | CASSSTGANVLTF | TGTGCCAGCAGCTCCACAGGGGCCAACGTCCTGACTTTC
TRBJ1-1 | - | 14 | TRBV12-5 | - | CASGLVQMNTEAFF | TGTGCTAGTGGTTTGGTACAGATGAACACTGAAGCTTTCTTT
TRBJ2-3 | - | 13 | TRBV7-2 | - | CASSLPQAGRPYF | TGTGCCAGCAGCCTCCCTCAGGCGGGGCGACCGTATTTT
TRBJ2-5 | - | 13 | TRBV2 | - | CASSEGAWETQYF | TGTGCCAGCAGTGAAGGGGCGTGGGAGACCCAGTACTTC
TRBJ2-2 | - | 14 | TRBV19 | - | CASSIDPNTGELFF | TGTGCCAGTAGTATTGACCCGAACACCGGGGAGCTGTTTTTT
TRBJ1-4 | - | 18 | TRBV7-8 | - | CASSLARVGGAGVEKLFF | TGTGCCAGCAGCTTAGCGCGCGTGGGGGGCGCCGGGGTTGAAAAACTGTTTTTT
TRBJ2-2 | - | 16 | TRBV27 | once | CASSLYPAGHTGELFF | TGTGCCAGCAGTTTATACCCGGCAGGGCACACCGGGGAGCTGTTTTTT
TRBJ2-7 | - | 14 | TRBV9 | - | CASSVGSQGYEQYF | TGTGCCAGCAGCGTAGGGAGCCAGGGCTACGAGCAGTACTTC
TRBJ2-1 | TRBD2 | 17 | TRBV4-1 | - | CASSQDGGGLAPNEQFF | TGCGCCAGCAGCCAAGATGGGGGGGGACTAGCGCCAAATGAGCAGTTCTTC
TRBJ2-7 | TRBD2 | 15 | TRBV4-2 | - | CASSPSLAGGGEQYF | TGTGCCAGCAGCCCGAGTCTAGCGGGAGGCGGCGAGCAGTACTTC
TRBJ2-5 | TRBD2 | 16 | TRBV7-9 | - | CASSKLAGGNKETQYF | TGTGCCAGCAGCAAACTAGCGGGGGGAAACAAGGAGACCCAGTACTTC
TRBJ2-3 | TRBD2 | 16 | TRBV13 | - | CASSNRRGRGTDTQYF | TGTGCCAGCAGCAATCGGCGGGGGAGGGGCACAGATACGCAGTATTTT
TRBJ2-3 | - | 14 | TRBV7-2 | - | CASSTSIGADTQYF | TGTGCCAGCAGCACTAGCATTGGGGCAGATACGCAGTATTTT
TRBJ1-3 | TRBD1 | 15 | TRBV30 | few | CAWSRDSGSGNTIYF | TGTGCCTGGAGTCGGGACAGCGGCTCTGGAAACACCATATATTTT
TRBJ2-1 | TRBD2 | 13 | TRBV27 | - | CASSLIGEGEQFF | TGTGCCAGCAGTTTAATAGGGGAGGGTGAGCAGTTCTTC
TRBJ2-2 | - | 14 | TRBV7-6 | - | CASSLRPNRGELFF | TGTGCCAGCAGCTTAAGGCCCAACCGCGGGGAGCTGTTTTTT
TRBJ1-1 | - | 15 | TRBV5-1 | - | CASSLALTGNTEAFF | TGCGCCAGCAGCTTGGCCCTGACAGGGAACACTGAAGCTTTCTTT
TRBJ1-4 | - | 15 | TRBV5-1 | - | CASSLEGTTNEKLFF | TGCGCCAGCAGCTTGGAAGGGACCACTAATGAAAAACTGTTTTTT
TRBJ2-3 | - | 14 | TRBV5-4 | - | CASSLAGSTDTQYF | TGTGCCAGCAGCTTGGCCGGGAGCACAGATACGCAGTATTTT
TRBJ1-2 | - | 14 | TRBV5-1 | - | CASSPGNSPDRYTF | TGCGCCAGCAGCCCTGGGAACAGCCCGGACCGCTACACCTTC
TRBJ1-2 | TRBD1 | 14 | TRBV5-1 | - | CASSPDRAVYGYTF | TGCGCCAGCAGCCCAGACAGGGCCGTCTATGGCTACACCTTC
TRBJ1-2 | TRBD1 | 14 | TRBV6-5 | - | CASSENRGNYGYTF | TGTGCCAGCAGTGAGAACAGGGGCAACTATGGCTACACCTTC
TRBJ1-1 | TRBD1 | 14 | TRBV30 | - | CAWSPGQSDTEAFF | TGTGCCTGGAGCCCGGGACAGTCGGACACTGAAGCTTTCTTT
TRBJ1-3 | TRBD1 | 16 | TRBV6-5 | - | CASSYRGAGGGNTIYF | TGTGCCAGCAGTTACCGAGGGGCAGGGGGAGGAAACACCATATATTTT
TRBJ2-7 | - | 16 | TRBV7-9 | - | CASSSGGRLASYEQYF | TGTGCCAGCAGCTCCGGCGGACGGCTTGCATCCTACGAGCAGTACTTC
TRBJ1-2 | - | 13 | TRBV18 | once | CASSPEVSYGYTF | TGTGCCAGCTCACCGGAGGTGTCCTATGGCTACACCTTC
TRBJ2-1 | - | 14 | TRBV11-2 | - | CASSLTVTYNEQFF | TGTGCCAGCAGCTTGACAGTGACCTACAATGAGCAGTTCTTC
TRBJ2-2 | - | 16 | TRBV5-4 | once | CASSLGSRPNTGELFF | TGTGCCAGCAGCTTGGGATCCAGGCCGAACACCGGGGAGCTGTTTTTT
TRBJ1-4 | TRBD1 | 17 | TRBV19 | - | CASSIGRRDRDNEKLFF | TGTGCCAGTAGTATTGGCCGTAGGGACAGGGATAATGAAAAACTGTTTTTT
TRBJ2-3 | - | 15 | TRBV11-2 | - | CASSLPAGKKDTQYF | TGTGCCAGCAGCCTCCCCGCGGGGAAAAAAGATACGCAGTATTTT
TRBJ1-6 | TRBD1 | 17 | TRBV19 | - | CASSTAGTASYNSPLHF | TGTGCCAGTAGTACTGCCGGGACAGCCTCCTATAATTCACCCCTCCACTTT
TRBJ2-5 | - | 14 | TRBV10-3 | few | CAISESDRFGTQYF | TGTGCCATCAGTGAGTCAGATAGGTTTGGGACCCAGTACTTC
TRBJ2-1 | - | 13 | TRBV21-1 | - | CASSMRGYNEQFF | TGTGCCAGCAGCATGAGGGGCTACAATGAGCAGTTCTTC
TRBJ2-4 | - | 14 | TRBV28 | - | CASRGVGAKNIQYF | TGTGCCAGCAGGGGCGTAGGTGCCAAAAACATTCAGTACTTC
TRBJ2-2 | - | 13 | TRBV7-8 | - | CASSLVEGGELFF | TGTGCCAGCAGCTTAGTCGAGGGCGGGGAGCTGTTTTTT
TRBJ2-2 | - | 14 | TRBV7-9 | few | CASSLGSFTGELFF | TGTGCCAGCAGCTTAGGCTCGTTCACCGGGGAGCTGTTTTTT
TRBJ2-1 | TRBD1 | 15 | TRBV5-4 | - | CASSSGQASYNEQFF | TGTGCCAGCAGTTCAGGACAGGCTTCATACAATGAGCAGTTCTTC
TRBJ2-5 | - | 12 | TRBV10-3 | few | CAIATDIETQYF | TGTGCCATCGCGACTGATATAGAGACCCAGTACTTC
TRBJ2-3 | TRBD2 | 15 | TRBV10-3 | - | CAISDGGRGTDTQYF | TGTGCCATCAGTGACGGCGGGAGAGGCACAGATACGCAGTATTTT
TRBJ2-7 | TRBD2 | 16 | TRBV7-2 | - | CASSRTRLAGAYEQYF | TGTGCCAGCAGCAGAACGAGACTAGCGGGAGCCTACGAGCAGTACTTC
TRBJ2-5 | TRBD2 | 19 | TRBV7-2 | - | CASSSRPTTSGGVRETQYF | TGTGCCAGCAGCTCGCGCCCAACTACTAGCGGGGGCGTGCGGGAGACCCAGTACTTC
TRBJ2-3 | - | 16 | TRBV4-1 | - | CASSPRVGEITDTQYF | TGCGCCAGCAGTCCCAGAGTGGGGGAAATAACAGATACGCAGTATTTT